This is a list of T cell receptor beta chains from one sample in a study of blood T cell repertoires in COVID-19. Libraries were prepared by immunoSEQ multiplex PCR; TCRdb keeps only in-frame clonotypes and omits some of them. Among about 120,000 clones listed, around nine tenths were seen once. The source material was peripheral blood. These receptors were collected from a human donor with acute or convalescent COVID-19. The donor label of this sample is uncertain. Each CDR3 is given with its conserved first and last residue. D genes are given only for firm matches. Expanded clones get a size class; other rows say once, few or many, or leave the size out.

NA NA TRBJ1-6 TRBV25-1 CASSEGQGGSPLHF TGTGCCAGCAGTGAAGGGCAGGGTGGTTCACCCCTCCACTTT
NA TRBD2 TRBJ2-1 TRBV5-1 CASSPPTSGTFGEQFF TGCGCCAGCAGCCCACCAACTAGCGGGACCTTTGGGGAGCAGTTCTTC
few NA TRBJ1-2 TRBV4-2 CASSQDSDTMNYGYTF TGTGCCAGCAGCCAAGATTCGGACACGATGAACTATGGCTACACCTTC
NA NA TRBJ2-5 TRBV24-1 CATSDQGSAETQYF TGTGCCACCAGTGATCAGGGGAGCGCGGAGACCCAGTACTTC
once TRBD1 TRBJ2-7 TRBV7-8 CASSRAGTGGSYEQYF TGTGCCAGCAGCCGAGCCGGGACAGGTGGCTCCTACGAGCAGTACTTC
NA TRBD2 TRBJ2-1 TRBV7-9 CASSELAGISEQFF TGTGCCAGCAGCGAACTAGCGGGTATTTCGGAGCAGTTCTTC
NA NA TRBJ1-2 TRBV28 CASSLFETDYGYTF TGTGCCAGCAGTTTATTCGAAACAGACTATGGCTACACCTTC
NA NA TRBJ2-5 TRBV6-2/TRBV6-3 CASSYADETQYF TGTGCCAGCAGTTATGCGGATGAGACCCAGTACTTC
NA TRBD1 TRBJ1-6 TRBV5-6 CASSFLGTVHF TGTGCCAGCAGCTTCCTGGGGACAGTTCACTTT
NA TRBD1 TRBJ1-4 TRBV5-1 CASRKMDREGEKLFF TGCGCCAGCAGGAAAATGGACAGGGAGGGTGAAAAACTGTTTTTT
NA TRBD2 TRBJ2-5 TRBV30 CAWSKGGGSGETQYF TGTGCCTGGAGTAAAGGCGGGGGATCAGGGGAGACCCAGTACTTC
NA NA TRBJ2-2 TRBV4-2 CASSQGGFGTGELFF TGTGCCAGCAGCCAAGGAGGCTTCGGCACCGGGGAGCTGTTTTTT
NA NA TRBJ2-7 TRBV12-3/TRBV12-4 CASSLNEIYEQYF TGTGCCAGCAGTTTAAACGAGATCTACGAGCAGTACTTC
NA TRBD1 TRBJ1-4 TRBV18 CASSPGQGGEKLFF TGTGCCAGCTCACCGGGACAGGGAGGTGAAAAACTGTTTTTT
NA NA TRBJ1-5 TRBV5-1 CASSFSGGDQPQHF TGCGCCAGCAGCTTTTCGGGGGGAGATCAGCCCCAGCATTTT
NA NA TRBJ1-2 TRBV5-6 CASIGHRERSYGYTF TGTGCCAGCATCGGCCACAGGGAAAGGAGCTATGGCTACACCTTC
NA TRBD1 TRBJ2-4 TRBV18 CASSPPGQGAKNIQYF TGTGCCAGCTCACCACCGGGACAGGGGGCCAAAAACATTCAGTACTTC
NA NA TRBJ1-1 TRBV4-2 CASSLEQNAEAFF TGTGCCAGCAGCCTAGAACAGAACGCTGAAGCTTTCTTT
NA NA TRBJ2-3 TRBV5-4 CASSPAGAVGDTQYF TGTGCCAGCAGTCCGGCGGGGGCGGTGGGAGATACGCAGTATTTT
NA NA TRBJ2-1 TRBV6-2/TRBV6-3 CASSPTGKGGYKVYNEQFF TGTGCCAGCAGCCCTACCGGGAAAGGCGGCTATAAGGTCTACAATGAGCAGTTCTTC
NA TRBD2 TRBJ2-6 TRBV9 CASSVALAGVGANVLTF TGTGCCAGCAGCGTAGCACTAGCGGGGGTTGGGGCCAACGTCCTGACTTTC
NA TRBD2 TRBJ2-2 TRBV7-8 CASSFTPSGSGELFF TGTGCCAGCAGCTTCACGCCAAGCGGGAGTGGGGAGCTGTTTTTT
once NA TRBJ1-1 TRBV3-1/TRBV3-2 CASSHQPLPSEAFF TGTGCCAGCAGCCACCAACCTTTACCGAGTGAAGCTTTCTTT
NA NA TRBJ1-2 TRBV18 CASSPASEGRDGYTF TGTGCCAGCTCACCGGCTTCGGAAGGGAGGGATGGCTACACCTTC
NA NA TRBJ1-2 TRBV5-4 CASSLGGDFNYGYTF TGTGCCAGCAGCTTGGGAGGAGATTTTAACTATGGCTACACCTTC
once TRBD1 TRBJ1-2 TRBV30 CAWSDRQGTYGYTF TGTGCCTGGAGTGATCGACAGGGAACCTATGGCTACACCTTC
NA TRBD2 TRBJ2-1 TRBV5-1 CASSLAPSGGAVEQFF TGCGCCAGCAGCTTGGCCCCTAGCGGGGGGGCGGTTGAGCAGTTCTTC
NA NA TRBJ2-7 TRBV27 CASSLSNTGSGEQYF TGTGCCAGCAGTTTATCCAACACAGGGAGTGGAGAGCAGTACTTC
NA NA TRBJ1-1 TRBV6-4 CASSDRPNTEAFF TGTGCCAGCAGTGACCGTCCGAACACTGAAGCTTTCTTT
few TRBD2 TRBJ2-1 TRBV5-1 CASSSGGASNEQFF TGCGCCAGCAGCTCGGGAGGGGCATCTAATGAGCAGTTCTTC
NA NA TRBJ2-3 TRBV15 CATSPPTQLSLTNTDTQYF TGTGCCACCAGCCCACCAACCCAGCTCAGCCTGACAAACACAGATACGCAGTATTTT
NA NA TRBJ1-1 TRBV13 CASSLSRSVEAFF TGTGCCAGCAGCTTATCTCGGAGCGTTGAAGCTTTCTTT
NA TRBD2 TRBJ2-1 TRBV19 CASSITGLVGDSEQFF TGTGCCAGTAGTATAACGGGACTAGTGGGTGACAGTGAGCAGTTCTTC
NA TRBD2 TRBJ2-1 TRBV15 CATSSPRGTSGNNEQFF TGTGCCACCAGCTCGCCAAGGGGGACTAGCGGCAACAATGAGCAGTTCTTC
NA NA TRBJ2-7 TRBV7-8 CASSQPPRGHYEQYF TGTGCCAGCAGCCAACCCCCGCGGGGGCACTACGAGCAGTACTTC
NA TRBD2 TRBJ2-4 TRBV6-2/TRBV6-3 CASSSSPGTSGDGTKNIQYF TGTGCCAGCAGTTCCTCGCCCGGGACTAGCGGGGATGGGACCAAAAACATTCAGTACTTC
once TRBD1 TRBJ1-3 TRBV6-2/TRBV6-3 CASSSSRQGPSSGNTIYF TGTGCCAGCAGTTCGTCCCGACAGGGCCCCTCCTCTGGAAACACCATATATTTT
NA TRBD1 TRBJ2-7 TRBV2 CASNSAGTGLDEQYF TGTGCCAGCAATTCTGCCGGGACAGGACTCGACGAGCAGTACTTC
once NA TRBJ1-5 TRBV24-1 CATSGNSYNQPQHF TGTGCCACCAGTGGAAACAGCTACAATCAGCCCCAGCATTTT
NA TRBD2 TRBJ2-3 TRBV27 CASSPLAGEGTDTQYF TGTGCCAGCAGTCCCCTCGCGGGAGAGGGTACAGATACGCAGTATTTT
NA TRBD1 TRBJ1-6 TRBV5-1 CASRFHRGNSPLHF TGCGCCAGCAGGTTCCACAGGGGAAATTCACCCCTCCACTTT
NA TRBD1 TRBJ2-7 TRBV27 CASSSPGQGSEQYF TGTGCCAGCAGTTCCCCGGGACAGGGGTCCGAGCAGTACTTC
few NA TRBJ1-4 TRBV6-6 CASSSRDTGNEKLFF TGTGCCAGCAGTTCCCGGGACACGGGTAATGAAAAACTGTTTTTT
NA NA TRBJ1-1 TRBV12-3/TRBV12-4 CASSSPAGLAFF TGTGCCAGCAGCTCACCTGCGGGCTTGGCTTTCTTT
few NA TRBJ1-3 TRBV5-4 CASSRGASNTIYF TGTGCCAGCAGCCGGGGGGCTTCGAACACCATATATTTT
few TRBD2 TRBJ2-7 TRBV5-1 CASSLAGTSAYEQYF TGCGCCAGCAGCTTGGCCGGGACTAGCGCTTACGAGCAGTACTTC